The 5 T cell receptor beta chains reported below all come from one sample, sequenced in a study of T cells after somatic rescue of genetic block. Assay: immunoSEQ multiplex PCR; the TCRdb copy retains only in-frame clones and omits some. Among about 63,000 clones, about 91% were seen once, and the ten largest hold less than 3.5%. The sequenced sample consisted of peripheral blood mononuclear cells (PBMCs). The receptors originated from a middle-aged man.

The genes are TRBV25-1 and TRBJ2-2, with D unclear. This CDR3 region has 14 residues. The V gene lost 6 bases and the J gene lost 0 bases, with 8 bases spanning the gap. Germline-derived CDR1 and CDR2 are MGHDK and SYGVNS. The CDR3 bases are TGTGCCAGCAGCGCCAGGTCGAACACCGGGGAGCTGTTTTTT. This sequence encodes CASSARSNTGELFF.

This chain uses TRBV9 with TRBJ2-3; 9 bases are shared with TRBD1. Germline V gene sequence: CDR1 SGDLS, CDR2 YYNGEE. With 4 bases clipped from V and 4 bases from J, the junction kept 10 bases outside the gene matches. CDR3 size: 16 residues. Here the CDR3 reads CASSPENRGRADTQYF. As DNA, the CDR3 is TGTGCCAGCAGCCCCGAAAACAGGGGGCGGGCAGATACGCAGTATTTT.

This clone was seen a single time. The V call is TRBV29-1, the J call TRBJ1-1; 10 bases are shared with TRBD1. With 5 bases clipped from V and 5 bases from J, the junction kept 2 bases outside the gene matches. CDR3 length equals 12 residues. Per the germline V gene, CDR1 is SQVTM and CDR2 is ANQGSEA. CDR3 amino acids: CSVMGQGTEAFF. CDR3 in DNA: TGCAGCGTTATGGGACAGGGGACTGAAGCTTTCTTT.

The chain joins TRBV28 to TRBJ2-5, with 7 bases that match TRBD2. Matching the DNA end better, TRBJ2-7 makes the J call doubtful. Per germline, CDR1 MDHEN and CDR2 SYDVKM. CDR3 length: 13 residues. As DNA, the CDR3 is TGTGCCAGCAGTGGGTGGGAGGGCTACGAGCAGTACTTC. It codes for CASSGWEGYEQYF.

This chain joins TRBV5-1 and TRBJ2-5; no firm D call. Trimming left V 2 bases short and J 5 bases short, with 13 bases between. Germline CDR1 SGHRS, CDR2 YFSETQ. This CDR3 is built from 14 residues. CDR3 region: CASSFEAFGETQYF. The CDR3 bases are TGCGCCAGCAGCTTCGAAGCCTTTGGGGAGACCCAGTACTTC.